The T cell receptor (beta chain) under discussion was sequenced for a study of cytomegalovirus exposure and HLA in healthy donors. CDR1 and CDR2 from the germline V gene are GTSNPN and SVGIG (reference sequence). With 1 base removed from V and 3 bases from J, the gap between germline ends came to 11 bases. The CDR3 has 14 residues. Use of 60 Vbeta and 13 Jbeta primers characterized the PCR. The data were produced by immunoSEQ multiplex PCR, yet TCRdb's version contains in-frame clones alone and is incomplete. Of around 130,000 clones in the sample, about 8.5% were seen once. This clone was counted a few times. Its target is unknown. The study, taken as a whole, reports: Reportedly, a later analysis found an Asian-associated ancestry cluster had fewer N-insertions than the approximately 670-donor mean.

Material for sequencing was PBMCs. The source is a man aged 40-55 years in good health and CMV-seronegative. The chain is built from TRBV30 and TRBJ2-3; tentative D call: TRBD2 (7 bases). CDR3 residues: CAWSGGGRTDTQYF. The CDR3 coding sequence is TGTGCCTGGAGTGGGGGGGGCCGAACAGATACGCAGTATTTT.